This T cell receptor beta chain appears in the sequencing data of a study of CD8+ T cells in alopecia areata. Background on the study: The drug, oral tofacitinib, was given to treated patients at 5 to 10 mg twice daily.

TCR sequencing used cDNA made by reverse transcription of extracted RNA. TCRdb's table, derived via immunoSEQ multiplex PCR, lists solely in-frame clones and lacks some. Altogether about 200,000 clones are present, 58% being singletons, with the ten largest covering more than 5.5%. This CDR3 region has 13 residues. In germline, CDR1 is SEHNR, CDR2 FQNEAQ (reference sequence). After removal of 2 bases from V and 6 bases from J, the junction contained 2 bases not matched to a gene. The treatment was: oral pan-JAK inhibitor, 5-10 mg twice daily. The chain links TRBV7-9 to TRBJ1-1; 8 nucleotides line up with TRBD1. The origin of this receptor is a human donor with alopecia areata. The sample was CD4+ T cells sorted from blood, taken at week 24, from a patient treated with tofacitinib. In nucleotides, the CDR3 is TGTGCCAGCAGCTTACAGACAGGGGCTGAAGCTTTCTTT. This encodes CASSLQTGAEAFF.